A selection of T cell receptor beta chains follows, all from one sample in a study of cytomegalovirus exposure and HLA in healthy donors. Libraries were prepared by immunoSEQ multiplex PCR; TCRdb keeps only in-frame clonotypes and omits some of them. Here the sample spans about 97,000 clones, around 77% being singletons. Sequenced sample: PBMCs. The source is a male donor in good health and CMV-seropositive. Each CDR3 is given with its conserved first and last residue. The order of the fields is J gene, D gene, V gene, clone size, CDR3 protein, CDR3 DNA. The D gene is left open where the match is weak. The size entry is marked missing in some rows and otherwise reads once, few, many or a size class.

J gene: TRBJ2-1; D gene: TRBD1; V gene: TRBV5-1; clone size: .; CDR3 protein: CASTGQGYNEQFF; CDR3 DNA: TGCGCCAGTACGGGACAGGGATACAATGAGCAGTTCTTC
J gene: TRBJ1-1; D gene: .; V gene: TRBV23-1; clone size: once; CDR3 protein: CASSPLGGQNTEAFF; CDR3 DNA: TGCGCCAGCAGTCCCTTGGGGGGTCAGAACACTGAAGCTTTCTTT
J gene: TRBJ2-3; D gene: .; V gene: TRBV4-1; clone size: .; CDR3 protein: CASSRPEGRRATDTQYF; CDR3 DNA: TGCGCCAGCAGCCGCCCCGAAGGGAGACGGGCCACAGATACGCAGTATTTT
J gene: TRBJ2-1; D gene: .; V gene: TRBV4-2; clone size: .; CDR3 protein: CASSREAGTYNEQFF; CDR3 DNA: TGTGCCAGCAGCCGAGAGGCCGGGACCTACAATGAGCAGTTCTTC
J gene: TRBJ2-7; D gene: .; V gene: TRBV20-1; clone size: few; CDR3 protein: CSARTTYEQYF; CDR3 DNA: TGCAGTGCCAGGACTACCTACGAGCAGTACTTC
J gene: TRBJ2-7; D gene: TRBD2; V gene: TRBV5-6; clone size: .; CDR3 protein: CASSLGTGGTYEQYF; CDR3 DNA: TGTGCCAGCAGCTTGGGGACGGGAGGGACCTACGAGCAGTACTTC
J gene: TRBJ2-1; D gene: TRBD2; V gene: TRBV27; clone size: .; CDR3 protein: CASTFGTSGRGEQFF; CDR3 DNA: TGTGCCAGCACCTTTGGGACTAGCGGGAGAGGCGAGCAGTTCTTC
J gene: TRBJ2-2; D gene: TRBD1; V gene: TRBV5-4; clone size: .; CDR3 protein: CASRTGTGNTGELFF; CDR3 DNA: TGTGCCAGCAGGACCGGGACAGGGAACACCGGGGAGCTGTTTTTT
J gene: TRBJ1-2; D gene: .; V gene: TRBV28; clone size: .; CDR3 protein: CASSSLQGLYYGYTF; CDR3 DNA: TGTGCCAGCAGTTCACTCCAGGGTCTTTACTATGGCTACACCTTC
J gene: TRBJ2-1; D gene: TRBD2; V gene: TRBV14; clone size: .; CDR3 protein: CASSQGLAEYNEQFF; CDR3 DNA: TGTGCCAGCAGCCAGGGACTAGCGGAATACAATGAGCAGTTCTTC
J gene: TRBJ1-1; D gene: .; V gene: TRBV6-5; clone size: .; CDR3 protein: CASSYSVTEAFF; CDR3 DNA: TGTGCCAGCAGTTACTCCGTCACTGAAGCTTTCTTT
J gene: TRBJ2-1; D gene: .; V gene: TRBV6-6; clone size: .; CDR3 protein: CASSYIAEAYNEQFF; CDR3 DNA: TGTGCCAGCAGTTACATAGCGGAGGCCTACAATGAGCAGTTCTTC
J gene: TRBJ1-1; D gene: .; V gene: TRBV28; clone size: .; CDR3 protein: CASSLIREVGTEAFF; CDR3 DNA: TGTGCCAGCAGTTTAATTCGGGAAGTGGGCACTGAAGCTTTCTTT
J gene: TRBJ1-3; D gene: TRBD1; V gene: TRBV18; clone size: .; CDR3 protein: CASSPTGTPSGNTIYF; CDR3 DNA: TGTGCCAGCTCGCCGACAGGGACACCCTCTGGAAACACCATATATTTT
J gene: TRBJ2-7; D gene: TRBD1; V gene: TRBV2; clone size: few; CDR3 protein: CASRGTGSSYEQYF; CDR3 DNA: TGTGCCAGCAGGGGGACAGGCAGCTCCTACGAGCAGTACTTC
J gene: TRBJ2-7; D gene: TRBD1; V gene: TRBV5-1; clone size: .; CDR3 protein: CASSRLTGAYEQYF; CDR3 DNA: TGCGCCAGCAGCCGATTGACAGGGGCCTACGAGCAGTACTTC
J gene: TRBJ1-2; D gene: .; V gene: TRBV28; clone size: .; CDR3 protein: CASSTNYGYTF; CDR3 DNA: TGTGCCAGCAGTACAAACTATGGCTACACCTTC
J gene: TRBJ2-3; D gene: .; V gene: TRBV5-1; clone size: .; CDR3 protein: CASSLANSVLPDTQYF; CDR3 DNA: TGCGCCAGCAGCTTGGCCAACAGTGTACTGCCAGATACGCAGTATTTT
J gene: TRBJ2-3; D gene: .; V gene: TRBV7-2; clone size: .; CDR3 protein: CASSLDPSTDTQYF; CDR3 DNA: TGTGCCAGCAGCTTAGATCCGAGCACAGATACGCAGTATTTT
J gene: TRBJ2-7; D gene: .; V gene: TRBV28; clone size: .; CDR3 protein: CASSFGAPPSGMDF; CDR3 DNA: TGTGCCAGCAGTTTTGGGGCCCCGCCCTCAGGGATGGACTTC
J gene: TRBJ2-1; D gene: TRBD2; V gene: TRBV4-3; clone size: few; CDR3 protein: CASSQDGLAGEQFF; CDR3 DNA: TGCGCCAGCAGCCAAGATGGGCTAGCGGGTGAGCAGTTCTTC
J gene: TRBJ1-1; D gene: .; V gene: TRBV4-1; clone size: .; CDR3 protein: CASSQDSWKARTNTEAFF; CDR3 DNA: TGCGCCAGCAGCCAAGATTCTTGGAAGGCCAGGACTAACACTGAAGCTTTCTTT
J gene: TRBJ2-3; D gene: TRBD2; V gene: TRBV7-3; clone size: .; CDR3 protein: CASSSTREGTQYF; CDR3 DNA: TGTGCCAGCAGCTCTACAAGGGAGGGTACGCAGTATTTT
J gene: TRBJ1-3; D gene: .; V gene: TRBV28; clone size: .; CDR3 protein: CASRLPGRSSGNTIYF; CDR3 DNA: TGTGCCAGCAGGCTACCCGGGAGGAGCTCTGGAAACACCATATATTTT
J gene: TRBJ2-3; D gene: .; V gene: TRBV29-1; clone size: .; CDR3 protein: CSVEELGTNTDTQYF; CDR3 DNA: TGCAGCGTTGAAGAGCTAGGCACGAACACAGATACGCAGTATTTT
J gene: TRBJ2-3; D gene: TRBD1; V gene: TRBV7-3; clone size: .; CDR3 protein: CASSQGQPTDTQYF; CDR3 DNA: TGTGCCAGCAGCCAGGGACAGCCCACAGATACGCAGTATTTT
J gene: TRBJ2-2; D gene: .; V gene: TRBV11-2; clone size: .; CDR3 protein: CASSLERGTGELFF; CDR3 DNA: TGTGCCAGCAGCTTAGAGCGCGGCACCGGGGAGCTGTTTTTT
J gene: TRBJ2-7; D gene: .; V gene: TRBV4-3; clone size: .; CDR3 protein: CASSRARSYEQYF; CDR3 DNA: TGCGCCAGCAGCCGGGCCAGGTCCTACGAGCAGTACTTC
J gene: TRBJ1-1; D gene: .; V gene: TRBV18; clone size: few; CDR3 protein: CASSPPSQGGEAFF; CDR3 DNA: TGTGCCAGCTCACCACCGTCCCAAGGCGGTGAAGCTTTCTTT
J gene: TRBJ1-2; D gene: TRBD1; V gene: TRBV6-5; clone size: .; CDR3 protein: CASSYGTGGGYGYTF; CDR3 DNA: TGTGCCAGCAGTTACGGGACAGGGGGGGGATATGGCTACACCTTC
J gene: TRBJ2-2; D gene: TRBD1; V gene: TRBV7-9; clone size: .; CDR3 protein: CATRPILQGARGELFF; CDR3 DNA: TGTGCCACACGCCCGATATTACAGGGGGCGCGCGGGGAGCTGTTTTTT
J gene: TRBJ2-2; D gene: .; V gene: TRBV7-9; clone size: .; CDR3 protein: CASSPDILAGELFF; CDR3 DNA: TGTGCCAGCAGCCCAGACATCCTCGCCGGGGAGCTGTTTTTT
J gene: TRBJ2-7; D gene: .; V gene: TRBV9; clone size: .; CDR3 protein: CASSLAPLAYEQYF; CDR3 DNA: TGTGCCAGCAGCCTTGCCCCACTTGCCTACGAGCAGTACTTC
J gene: TRBJ1-1; D gene: .; V gene: TRBV7-9; clone size: .; CDR3 protein: CASSLGGLNTEAFF; CDR3 DNA: TGTGCCAGCAGCTTAGGGGGCCTCAACACTGAAGCTTTCTTT
J gene: TRBJ2-3; D gene: TRBD1; V gene: TRBV11-2; clone size: .; CDR3 protein: CASSLTGGFGSDTQYF; CDR3 DNA: TGTGCCAGCAGCTTAACAGGGGGTTTTGGTTCAGATACGCAGTATTTT
J gene: TRBJ1-5; D gene: .; V gene: TRBV15; clone size: .; CDR3 protein: CATSRDWSRTRKNQPQHF; CDR3 DNA: TGTGCCACCAGCAGAGATTGGTCCCGGACTCGGAAGAATCAGCCCCAGCATTTT
J gene: TRBJ1-2; D gene: .; V gene: TRBV9; clone size: few; CDR3 protein: CASSVGGAVRYGYTF; CDR3 DNA: TGTGCCAGCAGCGTAGGCGGGGCAGTCCGCTATGGCTACACCTTC
J gene: TRBJ1-1; D gene: .; V gene: TRBV30; clone size: .; CDR3 protein: CAWSVQLNTEAFF; CDR3 DNA: TGTGCCTGGAGTGTACAGCTGAACACTGAAGCTTTCTTT
J gene: TRBJ2-7; D gene: TRBD1; V gene: TRBV25-1; clone size: .; CDR3 protein: CASSEQGVSGFYRF; CDR3 DNA: TGTGCCAGCAGTGAGCAGGGGGTCAGTGGATTCTACCGCTTC
J gene: TRBJ2-1; D gene: TRBD2; V gene: TRBV15; clone size: .; CDR3 protein: CATGRGLAGSYNEQFF; CDR3 DNA: TGTGCCACCGGCAGGGGACTAGCGGGCTCCTACAATGAGCAGTTCTTC
J gene: TRBJ2-6; D gene: .; V gene: TRBV15; clone size: .; CDR3 protein: CATSRAPGSGANVLTF; CDR3 DNA: TGTGCCACCAGCAGAGCTCCGGGCTCTGGGGCCAACGTCCTGACTTTC
J gene: TRBJ1-3; D gene: TRBD1; V gene: TRBV11-1; clone size: few; CDR3 protein: CASSHRGRSGNTIYF; CDR3 DNA: TGTGCCAGCAGCCACAGGGGCCGCTCTGGAAACACCATATATTTT
J gene: TRBJ2-1; D gene: .; V gene: TRBV5-1; clone size: .; CDR3 protein: CASSLVTGRYNEQFF; CDR3 DNA: TGCGCCAGCAGCTTGGTGACCGGCAGGTATAATGAGCAGTTCTTC
J gene: TRBJ2-2; D gene: TRBD1; V gene: TRBV5-1; clone size: .; CDR3 protein: CASSPGTVNTGELFF; CDR3 DNA: TGCGCCAGCAGCCCGGGGACAGTTAACACCGGGGAGCTGTTTTTT
J gene: TRBJ2-3; D gene: .; V gene: TRBV5-4; clone size: .; CDR3 protein: CASSLSSADTQYF; CDR3 DNA: TGTGCCAGCAGCTTGTCCAGCGCAGATACGCAGTATTTT
J gene: TRBJ2-1; D gene: TRBD1; V gene: TRBV5-5; clone size: .; CDR3 protein: CASSPRGTGNNEQFF; CDR3 DNA: TGTGCCAGCAGCCCGAGGGGGACAGGCAACAATGAGCAGTTCTTC
J gene: TRBJ1-4; D gene: TRBD1; V gene: TRBV7-9; clone size: once; CDR3 protein: CASKGAGYSEKLFF; CDR3 DNA: TGTGCCAGCAAGGGGGCAGGGTATAGTGAAAAACTGTTTTTT
J gene: TRBJ2-5; D gene: TRBD1; V gene: TRBV7-7; clone size: .; CDR3 protein: CASSFTDRAGTQYF; CDR3 DNA: TGTGCCAGCAGCTTTACGGACAGGGCTGGGACCCAGTACTTC
J gene: TRBJ2-7; D gene: TRBD2; V gene: TRBV6-5; clone size: .; CDR3 protein: CASSYSGEGGSGEQYF; CDR3 DNA: TGTGCCAGCAGTTACTCAGGGGAGGGAGGTAGCGGCGAGCAGTACTTC
J gene: TRBJ2-2; D gene: TRBD1; V gene: TRBV9; clone size: few; CDR3 protein: CASTGRGPGELFF; CDR3 DNA: TGTGCCAGCACGGGCAGGGGGCCCGGGGAGCTGTTTTTT
J gene: TRBJ2-3; D gene: .; V gene: TRBV27; clone size: .; CDR3 protein: CASSLNRVTDTQYF; CDR3 DNA: TGTGCCAGCAGTCTGAACAGGGTCACAGATACGCAGTATTTT